These 25 T cell receptor beta chains originate from one sample sequenced in a study of neurological immune-mediated disorders. TCRdb recomputed calls from the 5' RACE reads with MiXCR, one row per CDR3 protein. Among tens of thousands of distinct CDR3 sequences listed, approximately 3.8% were seen once. Sequencing was performed on PBMCs. The receptors derive from a man aged 25 to 45 with multiple sclerosis.

This clonotype was recorded many times. The chain uses TRBV28 and TRBJ2-7; TRBD1 matches at 8 bases. CDR1 MDHEN and CDR2 SYDVKM come from the germline V gene. With V trimmed by 2 bases and J by 3 bases, 3 bases remained unmatched. The CDR3 contains 14 residues. The CDR3 DNA reads as TGTGCCAGCAGTTTACCCGACAGGGGCTACGAGCAGTACTTC. Translation gives CASSLPDRGYEQYF.

This clonotype has at least ten counts. V gene TRBV9 combines with J gene TRBJ2-3; 7 positions agree with TRBD1. This CDR3 is built from 16 residues. V was clipped by 5 bases and J by 1 base; unmatched bases: 10. Germline V gene lookup returns CDR1 SGDLS and CDR2 YYNGEE. CDR3 protein: CASSIEGAGGTDTQYF. CDR3 coding DNA: TGTGCCAGCAGTATCGAGGGGGCAGGGGGCACAGATACGCAGTATTTT.

Notes on this clonotype: This may be a read error: a much more frequent sequence differs by one nucleotide. V usage is TRBV9 and J usage is TRBJ2-5; a possible D gene is TRBD2 (5 bases). This CDR3 region has 15 residues. The germline gives CDR1 SGDLS, CDR2 YYNGEE. CDR3 sequence reads: CVSSPPGGLGETQYF. As DNA, the CDR3 is TGTGTCAGCAGCCCCCCAGGAGGACTCGGGGAGACCCAGTACTTC.

This clonotype showed up many times. This chain connects TRBV5-1 to TRBJ1-2, with TRBD1 as a possible D gene (5 bases). This CDR3 is built from 13 residues. The V end was cut by 5 bases, the J end by 8 bases, with 16 bases between. The germline gives CDR1 SGHRS, CDR2 YFSETQ. In nucleotides, the CDR3 is TGCGCCAGCAGTTCCCAGGGATTCTACGGCTACACCTTC. Translating it yields CASSSQGFYGYTF.

The sample holds many counts of this clonotype. The chain employs TRBV5-6 and TRBJ1-1, with D unclear. The V end lost 1 base, the J end lost 1 base, and 8 bases lay between the germline ends. The germline CDR1 and CDR2 sequences are SGHDT and YYEEEE. The CDR3 totals 14 residues. CDR3 sequence reads: CASSLPGGNTEAFF. In DNA form, the CDR3 reads TGTGCCAGCAGCTTGCCGGGCGGGAACACTGAAGCTTTCTTT.

There are many counts of this clonotype. The V gene is TRBV5-1, the J gene TRBJ1-4; 7 nucleotides agree with TRBD1. In germline, CDR1 is SGHRS, CDR2 YFSETQ. This CDR3 spans 14 amino acids. With V trimmed by 3 bases and J by 7 bases, 6 bases remained unmatched. The CDR3: CASSYQGEAEKLFF. In DNA, the CDR3 is TGCGCCAGCAGCTATCAGGGGGAAGCTGAAAAACTGTTTTTT.

This clonotype was observed many times. This rearrangement joins TRBV20-1 to TRBJ2-7; D is undetermined. The CDR3 is made up of 13 amino acids. Per the germline V gene, CDR1 is DFQATT and CDR2 is SNEGSKA (reference sequence). The germline V and J ends were trimmed by 3 bases and 3 bases, with 12 bases remaining between them. In DNA form, the CDR3 reads TGCAGTGCTAGTCCCTTCTCACGCTACGAGCAGTACTTC. Protein: CSASPFSRYEQYF.

Ten or more counts support this clonotype. The chain has TRBV5-1 and TRBJ2-2, with D perhaps matching TRBD1 or TRBD2 (5 bases each). The germline gives CDR1 SGHRS, CDR2 YFSETQ. The CDR3 spans 16 residues. V dropped 1 base and J dropped 2 bases, with 12 bases sitting between them. In DNA, the CDR3 is TGCGCCAGCAGCTTGTCCGGGACGGATAACACCGGGGAGCTGTTTTTT. This encodes CASSLSGTDNTGELFF. Full variable domain (remainder filled in from reference TRBV5-1 and TRBJ2-2): KAGVTQTPRYLIKTRGQQVTLSCSPISGHRSVSWYQQTPGQGLQFLFEYFSETQRNKGNFPGRFSGRQFSNSRSEMNVSTLELGDSALYLCASSLSGTDNTGELFFGEGSRLTVL.

This clonotype was observed at least ten times. The V and J genes are TRBV5-1 and TRBJ1-5; weak D call: TRBD1 (5 bases). Germline lookup yields CDR1 SGHRS and CDR2 YFSETQ. There are 16 residues in the CDR3. Deletions cut 4 bases from V and 3 bases from J, with 17 bases between. The CDR3 DNA sequence: TGCGCCAGCAGCCTCGACACAGGATCCGTCAATCAGCCCCAGCATTTT. This translates into CASSLDTGSVNQPQHF.

This clonotype was seen ten or more times. The chain combines TRBV29-1 with TRBJ1-2; no clear D. The CDR3 sequence is 13 residues long. The V end lost 3 bases, the J end lost 3 bases, and 11 bases lay between the germline ends. From germline, CDR1 is SQVTM and CDR2 ANQGSEA. This CDR3 is CSVDGEGHYGYTF. The DNA of the CDR3 is TGCAGCGTTGACGGGGAGGGCCACTATGGCTACACCTTC.

This clonotype was counted at least ten times. The rearrangement links TRBV15 to TRBJ2-1; D may be TRBD2 (6 bases). There are 15 residues in the CDR3. V lost 0 bases, J lost 7 bases, and 13 bases lay in between. Germline lookup yields CDR1 LNHNV and CDR2 YYDKDF (reference sequence). CDR3 residues: CATSRDGGFRNEQFF. The DNA for the CDR3 is TGTGCCACCAGCAGAGATGGGGGGTTCCGGAATGAGCAGTTCTTC.

This clonotype was observed many times. In DNA, the CDR3 is TGCAGTGCTAGAGAGACAGGGGGCGGGTCAGCTTTCTTT. It codes for CSARETGGGSAFF. The rearrangement joins TRBV20-1 to TRBJ1-1, with TRBD1 matching 10 bases. The CDR3 is 13 residues long. CDR1 and CDR2 (germline): DFQATT, SNEGSKA (reference sequence). V was clipped by 0 bases and J by 10 bases; unmatched bases: 5.

This clonotype was seen ten or more times. The chain has TRBV7-9 and TRBJ2-1; D gene uncertain. V gave up 3 bases and J gave up 8 bases, with 17 bases separating them. CDR3 length: 15 amino acids. CDR1 and CDR2 from the germline V gene are SEHNR and FQNEAQ (reference sequence). The CDR3 DNA follows: TGTGCCAGCAGCTTCGGACGTTACACTGGGGATGAGCAGTTCTTC. It specifies CASSFGRYTGDEQFF.

This clonotype was observed at least ten times. The genes are TRBV20-1 and TRBJ1-2; TRBD1 agrees at 8 bases. J gave up 8 bases and V 0 bases, and 8 bases lay outside the gene matches. CDR1 is DFQATT and CDR2 is SNEGSKA in the germline V gene (reference sequence). The CDR3 is 14 amino acids. CDR3 in DNA: TGCAGTGCTAGAGATGGCGACAGGGGCGCGGGCTACACCTTC. This encodes CSARDGDRGAGYTF.

Ten or more counts support this clonotype. The rearrangement uses TRBV6-5 and TRBJ1-1; D unresolved. V was shortened by 6 bases and J by 0 bases, with 11 bases between the two germline ends. The CDR3 extends over 14 amino acids. From germline, CDR1 is MNHEY and CDR2 SVGAGI. CDR3 DNA sequence: TGTGCCAGCAGGGACGTTAGGATGAACACTGAAGCTTTCTTT. Residues: CASRDVRMNTEAFF.

This clonotype was detected ten times or more. J is TRBJ2-1 and V is TRBV5-1; D call uncertain. The CDR3 is made up of 14 amino acids. The V gene's germline CDR1 is SGHRS and CDR2 YFSETQ. Trimming removed 2 bases from V and 10 bases from J, with 16 bases in between. The CDR3 is CASSFSQVANEQFF. In DNA, the CDR3 is TGCGCCAGCAGCTTTTCTCAGGTCGCGAACGAGCAGTTCTTC.

This clonotype appeared many times. The genes are TRBV28 and TRBJ2-7; 14 bases align to TRBD2. Germline CDR1 and CDR2: MDHEN and SYDVKM. CDR3 length equals 15 residues. With 2 bases clipped from V and 7 bases from J, the junction kept 4 bases outside the gene matches. CDR3 nucleotides: TGTGCCAGCAGTTTAACGGGACTAGCGGGAGAAGAGCAGTACTTC. Its translation is CASSLTGLAGEEQYF.

This clonotype came up many times. The chain uses TRBV20-1 and TRBJ2-7; perhaps TRBD2 as D (5 bases). Trimming pared 6 bases from V and 1 base from J, leaving 13 bases between. Germline CDR1 reads DFQATT; CDR2 reads SNEGSKA (reference sequence). CDR3 length: 13 amino acids. CDR3 nucleotide sequence: TGCAGTGCCTCCGAGCGGAGGTCCTACGAGCAGTACTTC. It encodes CSASERRSYEQYF.

There are a few counts of this clonotype. The chain uses TRBV30 and TRBJ2-2, with 8 bases lining up with TRBD1. The V gene end was trimmed by 0 bases and the J gene end by 1 base; junction bases not matched to a gene: 7. This CDR3 is built from 17 residues. Germline V gives CDR1 GTSNPN, CDR2 SVGIG (reference sequence). The CDR3 reads CAWSVSFGQGNTGELFF. For the CDR3, the DNA is TGTGCCTGGAGTGTTTCTTTTGGACAGGGGAACACCGGGGAGCTGTTTTTT.

This clonotype has a count of ten or more. The chain recombines TRBV3-1 with TRBJ2-5, with a weak D call TRBD2 (6 bases). The CDR3 has 13 residues. V gave up 4 bases and J gave up 5 bases, with 11 bases separating them. Germline CDR1 LGHDT, CDR2 YNNKEL (reference sequence). The CDR3 bases are TGTGCCAGCAGCCCGGACTATTGGGAGACCCAGTACTTC. Translating it yields CASSPDYWETQYF.

In its sample, this clonotype was seen many times. The rearrangement links TRBV5-1 to TRBJ2-2; the D is unclear. Trimming removed 2 bases from V and 3 bases from J, with 17 bases in between. The CDR3 contains 17 residues. Germline assignment: CDR1 SGHRS and CDR2 YFSETQ. The CDR3 spells CASSFSGRVWDTGELFF. In DNA, the CDR3 is TGCGCCAGCAGCTTCAGTGGCAGAGTATGGGACACCGGGGAGCTGTTTTTT. Complete variable domain (other parts from reference TRBV5-1 and TRBJ2-2): KAGVTQTPRYLIKTRGQQVTLSCSPISGHRSVSWYQQTPGQGLQFLFEYFSETQRNKGNFPGRFSGRQFSNSRSEMNVSTLELGDSALYLCASSFSGRVWDTGELFFGEGSRLTVL.

There are many counts of this clonotype. The rearrangement uses TRBV6-2 or TRBV6-3 and TRBJ2-5, with 8 bases fitting TRBD2. Germline lookup yields CDR1 MNHEY and CDR2 SVGEGT. The CDR3 consists of 14 residues. The ends lost 6 bases at V and 4 bases at J; junction bases unmatched: 7. The CDR3 protein is CASRPGGAGETQYF. CDR3 nucleotides: TGTGCCAGCAGACCCGGGGGGGCAGGAGAGACCCAGTACTTC.

This clonotype was picked up many times. V is TRBV27 and J is TRBJ1-4, with 8 bases that match TRBD1. In germline, CDR1 is MNHEY, CDR2 SMNVEV (reference sequence). V lost 5 bases and J lost 3; bases outside the gene matches: 2. This CDR3 is 14 amino acids long. The chain's CDR3 is CASSGRGPNEKLFF. In DNA form, the CDR3 reads TGTGCCAGCAGTGGCAGGGGGCCTAATGAAAAACTGTTTTTT.

This clonotype was counted ten times or more. The rearrangement uses TRBV5-1 and TRBJ1-2; TRBD1 agrees at 10 bases. CDR3 length: 15 residues. Trimming at V came to 4 bases and at J to 4 bases, leaving 7 bases not matched to a gene. CDR1 is SGHRS, CDR2 YFSETQ, per germline. CDR3 sequence reads: CASSGPGQGSYGYTF. CDR3 sequence (DNA): TGCGCCAGCAGCGGCCCGGGACAGGGGAGCTATGGCTACACCTTC.

This clonotype appeared many times. This chain uses TRBV7-6 with TRBJ1-4, with a weak D call TRBD1 (5 bases). The germline V gene has CDR1 SGHVS and CDR2 FNYEAQ. This CDR3 spans 16 amino acids. The V and J ends lost 3 bases and 8 bases respectively, with 19 bases between them. The CDR3 is CASSFRSGNMGEKLFF. CDR3 in DNA: TGTGCCAGCAGCTTTCGGTCAGGGAATATGGGAGAAAAACTGTTTTTT.